These 32 T cell receptor beta chains came from one sample sequenced in a study of T-cell memory formation after mild COVID-19. TCRdb re-analysed the 5' RACE reads in MiXCR, keeping a single row per CDR3 protein. Here the sample spans a few hundred thousand distinct CDR3 sequences, about 20% being singletons. Sequencing was performed on PBMCs or a T cell subset sorted from them (not recorded which). The receptors shown here come from an adult woman who had mild COVID-19 (a few samples of this study predate the infection). Cell type and time point are not known.

Of note for this clonotype: A junction end diverges from the germline sequence, so it may reflect a read error. The chain couples TRBV7-8 to TRBJ1-1; 7 bases match TRBD1. The CDR3 has 15 amino acids. Germline CDR1 reads SGHVS; CDR2 reads FQNEAQ. CDR3 residues: CASRLARDRNTEAFF. The DNA for the CDR3 is TGTGCCAGCAGATTAGCCCGGGACAGGAACACTGAAGCTTTCTTT.

The chain couples TRBV2 to TRBJ1-6, with 9 bases aligning to TRBD1. J lost 12 bases, V lost 9 bases, and 12 bases had no gene match. From germline, CDR1 is SNHLY and CDR2 FYNNEI. The CDR3 has 14 residues. CDR3 in DNA: TGTGCCAGTCTCCGGGACAGGGACTTCGGACCCCTCCACTTT. The encoded protein is CASLRDRDFGPLHF.

The chain is built from TRBV7-2 and TRBJ2-5; D is possibly TRBD2 (5 bases). Trimming left V 0 bases short and J 5 bases short, with 13 bases between. The CDR3 runs to 15 residues. Looked up from germline, CDR1 is SGHTA and CDR2 is FQGNSA. The CDR3 sequence is CASSLAGVNMETQYF. For the CDR3, the DNA is TGTGCCAGCAGCTTAGCGGGAGTTAATATGGAGACCCAGTACTTC. Full variable domain (rest looked up from reference TRBV7-2 and TRBJ2-5): GAGVSQSPSNKVTEKGKDVELRCDPISGHTALYWYRQSLGQGLEFLIYFQGNSAPDKSGLPSDRFSAERTGGSVSTLTIQRTQQEDSAVYLCASSLAGVNMETQYFGPGTRLLVL.

This chain connects TRBV15 to TRBJ2-7; D might be TRBD1 (5 bases). The germline V gene encodes CDR1 LNHNV and CDR2 YYDKDF (reference sequence). CDR3 size: 15 residues. Trimming pared 1 base from V and 2 bases from J, leaving 12 bases between. The CDR3 spells CATSRGAGSPYEQYF. CDR3 sequence (DNA): TGTGCCACCAGCAGAGGGGCAGGGTCACCCTACGAGCAGTACTTC.

The rearrangement joins TRBV6-1 to TRBJ2-3; 14 bases are shared with TRBD2. The CDR3 extends over 17 amino acids. Germline V lookup: CDR1 MNHNS, CDR2 SASEGT. The V segment lost 4 bases and the J segment 4 bases; nucleotides outside the gene matches: 7. CDR3 sequence: CASSGSGTSGSADTQYF. The CDR3 DNA is TGTGCCAGCAGTGGTTCCGGGACTAGCGGGAGTGCAGATACGCAGTATTTT.

This clonotype was seen many times. The rearrangement joins TRBV6-5 to TRBJ2-5; 7 nucleotides align to TRBD1. CDR1 MNHEY and CDR2 SVGAGI come from the germline V gene. Losses at the gene ends were 2 bases for V and 4 bases for J; bases not matched to a gene: 7. This CDR3 contains 15 residues. This chain's CDR3 is CASSYGTGASETQYF. The CDR3 DNA sequence: TGTGCCAGCAGTTACGGCACAGGGGCATCAGAGACCCAGTACTTC.

The rearrangement links TRBV11-2 to TRBJ2-7; 10 bases agree with TRBD1. Germline values: CDR1 SGHAT, CDR2 FQNNGV. With 5 bases clipped from V and 5 bases from J, the junction kept 12 bases outside the gene matches. This CDR3 comprises 16 residues. CDR3 nucleotide sequence: TGTGCCAGCAGCAGGCCCGGGACAGGGGTGTATCACGAGCAGTACTTC. Translated, it gives CASSRPGTGVYHEQYF.

V usage is TRBV3-1 and J usage is TRBJ2-2; D ambiguous. V was clipped by 0 bases and J by 3 bases, with 5 bases between them. CDR3 length equals 14 residues. Per germline, CDR1 LGHDT and CDR2 YNNKEL (reference sequence). CDR3 sequence (DNA): TGTGCCAGCAGCCAAGATCCGCACACCGGGGAGCTGTTTTTT. This codes for CASSQDPHTGELFF. Combining the CDR3 with reference TRBV3-1 and TRBJ2-2 gives the whole variable domain DTAVSQTPKYLVTQMGNDKSIKCEQNLGHDTMYWYKQDSKKFLKIMFSYNNKELIINETVPNRFSPKSPDKAHLNLHINSLELGDSAVYFCASSQDPHTGELFFGEGSRLTVL.

The rearrangement uses TRBV9 and TRBJ2-1; TRBD2 is a possible D gene (6 bases). This CDR3 has 14 residues. Germline lookup yields CDR1 SGDLS and CDR2 YYNGEE. The ends were cut back, 0 bases at V and 4 bases at J, with 8 bases in the middle. CDR3 nucleotides: TGTGCCAGCAGCGTAGGGAGGGGATACAATGAGCAGTTCTTC. Translated, it gives CASSVGRGYNEQFF.

This clonotype was counted a few times. The V gene is TRBV4-1, the J gene TRBJ1-1; D is unclear. From germline, CDR1 is MGHRA and CDR2 YSYEKL. V gave up 1 base and J gave up 1 base, with 10 bases separating them. The CDR3 totals 15 residues. In DNA form, the CDR3 reads TGCGCCAGCAGCCAAGGATCAGGCACGAACACTGAAGCTTTCTTT. Amino acid sequence: CASSQGSGTNTEAFF.

The rearrangement joins TRBV5-8 to TRBJ1-1, with 7 bases aligning to TRBD1. The CDR3 is 16 residues long. CDR1 and CDR2 from the germline V gene are SGHTS and YDEGEE. The trim removed 0 bases at V and 1 base at J, leaving 6 bases unmatched. CDR3 DNA: TGTGCCAGCAGCTTGGCCGGTGCAGGGGGGAACACTGAAGCTTTCTTT. This gives the protein CASSLAGAGGNTEAFF.

This clonotype was recorded at least ten times. J is TRBJ1-1 and V is TRBV20-1, with TRBD1 as a possible D gene (6 bases). CDR3 length: 12 residues. The germline CDR1 and CDR2 sequences are DFQATT and SNEGSKA (reference sequence). V was clipped by 0 bases and J by 7 bases, with 9 bases between them. The CDR3 loop is CSAREDRHEAFF. DNA of the CDR3: TGCAGTGCTAGAGAGGACAGACATGAAGCTTTCTTT.

This clonotype turned up a few times. J is TRBJ2-1 and V is TRBV9; D is ambiguous. The CDR3 runs to 13 residues. Germline lookup yields CDR1 SGDLS and CDR2 YYNGEE. V dropped 7 bases and J dropped 5 bases, with 13 bases sitting between them. CDR3 nucleotide sequence: TGTGCCAGCGCCCCACCAAATCACAATGAGCAGTTCTTC. Protein product: CASAPPNHNEQFF.

This clonotype was observed many times. V gene TRBV12-3 or TRBV12-4 combines with J gene TRBJ2-1, with 8 bases matching TRBD2. Losses at the gene ends were 8 bases for V and 0 bases for J; bases not matched to a gene: 3. This CDR3 comprises 14 residues. The CDR3 DNA is TGTGCCAGCCGGAGCGGGAGCTCCTACAATGAGCAGTTCTTC. It is translated as CASRSGSSYNEQFF.

This clonotype was observed a handful of times. The V and J genes are TRBV5-8 and TRBJ2-1; no firm D call. Germline assignment: CDR1 SGHTS and CDR2 YDEGEE. V was clipped by 1 base and J by 4 bases, with 6 bases between them. The CDR3 has 13 residues. The CDR3 protein is CASSLISYNEQFF. CDR3 coding DNA: TGTGCCAGCAGCTTGATCAGTTACAATGAGCAGTTCTTC.

The chain combines TRBV29-1 with TRBJ2-2; no definite D call. The V gene's germline CDR1 is SQVTM and CDR2 ANQGSEA. CDR3 length equals 11 residues. Trimming took 2 bases from V and 8 from J, leaving 6 bases between them. The CDR3: CSVERVGELFF. CDR3 in DNA: TGCAGCGTTGAACGCGTGGGGGAGCTGTTTTTT.

This chain links TRBV13 with TRBJ2-7; D possibly corresponds to TRBD2 (6 bases). This CDR3 region has 13 residues. V was trimmed by 0 bases and J by 5 bases, leaving 8 bases between them. Looked up from germline, CDR1 is PRHDT and CDR2 is FYEKMQ (reference sequence). The CDR3 region has the DNA TGTGCCAGCAGCTTAGGACTAGCTAACGAGCAGTACTTC. Its translation is CASSLGLANEQYF.

This clonotype was counted many times. The chain carries TRBV5-5 and TRBJ2-1, with TRBD2 matching over 10 bases. The J segment lost 2 bases and the V segment lost 4 bases, leaving 3 bases of the junction unmatched. Germline assignment: CDR1 SGHKS and CDR2 YYEKEE (reference sequence). The CDR3 contains 15 residues. CDR3 amino acids: CASSATSGAYNEQFF. The CDR3 region has the DNA TGTGCCAGCAGCGCAACTAGCGGGGCCTACAATGAGCAGTTCTTC.

The chain combines TRBV12-5 with TRBJ1-1; no clear D gene. The CDR3 runs to 14 residues. Trimming pared 1 base from V and 3 bases from J, leaving 9 bases between. Germline CDR1 reads LGHNT; CDR2 reads FRNRAP. The CDR3 here is CASGLELTYTEAFF. In DNA, the CDR3 is TGTGCTAGTGGTTTGGAACTGACCTACACTGAAGCTTTCTTT.

This clonotype was found many times. The chain links TRBV7-8 to TRBJ2-1; D unclear. Germline CDR1 is SGHVS and CDR2 is FQNEAQ. V dropped 1 base and J dropped 1 base, with 11 bases sitting between them. CDR3 length: 16 amino acids. CDR3 sequence: CASSLVEVGSYNEQFF. CDR3 bases: TGTGCCAGCAGCTTAGTAGAGGTGGGTTCCTACAATGAGCAGTTCTTC.

This clonotype was detected a few times. The chain couples TRBV11-2 to TRBJ2-7, with D possibly being TRBD1 (5 bases). CDR1 is SGHAT, CDR2 FQNNGV, per germline. V gave up 1 base and J gave up 5 bases, with 9 bases separating them. This CDR3 contains 13 residues. The CDR3 DNA follows: TGTGCCAGCAGCTTAGGACAGTTCGACGAGCAGTACTTC. Its protein product is CASSLGQFDEQYF.

In this sample, this clonotype turned up a few times. The chain couples TRBV12-3 or TRBV12-4 to TRBJ1-5; 7 positions agree with TRBD1. Losses at the gene ends were 3 bases for V and 7 bases for J; bases not matched to a gene: 3. The CDR3 sequence is 13 residues long. As DNA, the CDR3 is TGTGCCAGCAGTTTCCAGGGGGAGCAGCCCCAGCATTTT. It codes for CASSFQGEQPQHF.

This clonotype was counted only a few times. The chain couples TRBV9 to TRBJ1-4, with 7 bases aligning to TRBD1. The V and J ends lost 4 bases and 7 bases, in that order; junction bases with no gene match: 7. The CDR3 extends over 14 amino acids. CDR1 SGDLS and CDR2 YYNGEE come from the germline V gene. The DNA of the CDR3 is TGTGCCAGCAGCCCGACAGGGTTAGGTGAAAAACTGTTTTTT. The encoded protein is CASSPTGLGEKLFF.

This clonotype was counted between two and nine times. V gene TRBV7-3 combines with J gene TRBJ2-2; perhaps TRBD2 as D (5 bases). The V end was cut by 1 base, the J end by 8 bases, with 8 bases between. CDR3 size: 13 residues. Germline loops: CDR1 SGHTA, CDR2 FQGTGA. The CDR3 sequence is CASSLMEAGELFF. CDR3 coding DNA: TGTGCCAGCAGCTTAATGGAGGCGGGGGAGCTGTTTTTT.

The chain is built from TRBV6-6 and TRBJ2-3; D remains ambiguous. This CDR3 is built from 11 residues. V dropped 2 bases and J dropped 8 bases, with 5 bases sitting between them. The germline V gene has CDR1 MNHNY and CDR2 SVGAGI (reference sequence). The CDR3 sequence: CASSYRSTQYF. CDR3 sequence (DNA): TGTGCCAGCAGTTACCGGTCTACGCAGTATTTT.

In its sample, this clonotype was seen many times. This sequence joins TRBV12-3 or TRBV12-4 and TRBJ2-7, with 10 bases that match TRBD1. The V segment lost 2 bases and the J segment 2 bases; nucleotides outside the gene matches: 6. The CDR3 totals 16 residues. The CDR3 DNA is TGTGCCAGCAGTTTAACGGGACAGGGGTTTCCCTACGAGCAGTACTTC. This codes for CASSLTGQGFPYEQYF.

CDR3 DNA: TGTGCCATCTCCGGACAGGTAGGGGATGGCTACACCTTC. Its translation is CAISGQVGDGYTF. This chain links TRBV10-3 with TRBJ1-2, with TRBD1 matching over 7 bases. The CDR3 sequence is 13 residues long. Germline values: CDR1 ENHRY, CDR2 SYGVKD. V was clipped by 8 bases and J by 6 bases; unmatched bases: 9.

The chain uses TRBV30 and TRBJ2-1; TRBD1 might be the D (6 bases). Per germline, CDR1 GTSNPN and CDR2 SVGIG (reference sequence). V was cut by 4 bases and J by 4 bases, with 11 bases left in between. The CDR3 is made up of 13 amino acids. As DNA, the CDR3 is TGTGCCTGGACAAACCAGGGGTACAATGAGCAGTTCTTC. Its translation is CAWTNQGYNEQFF.

This clonotype showed up many times. The chain is built from TRBV24-1 and TRBJ2-1; 9 bases fit TRBD2. The V gene's germline CDR1 is KGHDR and CDR2 SFDVKD. The CDR3 extends over 17 amino acids. J gave up 4 bases and V 6 bases, and 12 bases lay outside the gene matches. The DNA of the CDR3 is TGTGCCACCAGTACACTTGGTGTAGCGGGAGAATACAATGAGCAGTTCTTC. This sequence encodes CATSTLGVAGEYNEQFF.

This chain joins TRBV5-4 and TRBJ1-2, with a tentative D call TRBD1 (5 bases). The CDR3 is made up of 15 amino acids. Deletions cut 4 bases from V and 8 bases from J, with 21 bases between. CDR1 SGHNT and CDR2 YYREEE come from the germline V gene (reference sequence). The CDR3 is CASSAVMGTVGGYTF. In DNA form, the CDR3 reads TGTGCCAGCAGCGCCGTGATGGGGACGGTTGGCGGCTACACCTTC.

Only a few counts were recorded for this clonotype. This chain joins TRBV7-9 and TRBJ2-5; 8 bases map to TRBD1. Germline V gene sequence: CDR1 SEHNR, CDR2 FQNEAQ (reference sequence). V was clipped by 5 bases and J by 5 bases; unmatched bases: 7. The CDR3 totals 14 residues. The CDR3 coding sequence is TGTGCCAGCAGCCATCGACAGGGGTGGGAGACCCAGTACTTC. Its protein is CASSHRQGWETQYF.

This clonotype was detected only a few times. The chain couples TRBV9 to TRBJ2-2, with D tentatively TRBD2 (5 bases). V lost 4 bases to trimming and J lost 7 bases, with 11 bases between them. The CDR3 runs 13 residues. CDR1 and CDR2 (germline): SGDLS, YYNGEE. The CDR3 DNA reads as TGTGCCAGCAGCCCCCCTGCGGGCGGGGAGCTGTTTTTT. Translated: CASSPPAGGELFF.